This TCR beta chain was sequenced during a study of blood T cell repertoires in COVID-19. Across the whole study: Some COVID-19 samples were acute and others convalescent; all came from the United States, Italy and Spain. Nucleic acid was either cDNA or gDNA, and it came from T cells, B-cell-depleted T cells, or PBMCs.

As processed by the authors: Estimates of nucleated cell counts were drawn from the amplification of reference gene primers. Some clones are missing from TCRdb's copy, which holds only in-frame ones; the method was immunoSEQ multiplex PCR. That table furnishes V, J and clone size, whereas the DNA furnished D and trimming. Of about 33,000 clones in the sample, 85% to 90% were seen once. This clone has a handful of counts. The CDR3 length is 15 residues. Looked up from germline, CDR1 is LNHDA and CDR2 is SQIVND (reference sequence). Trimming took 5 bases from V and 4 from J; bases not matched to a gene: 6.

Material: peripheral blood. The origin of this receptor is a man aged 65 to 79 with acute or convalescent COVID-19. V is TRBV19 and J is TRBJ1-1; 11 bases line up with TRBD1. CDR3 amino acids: CASSFAGTGGTEAFF. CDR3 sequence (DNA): TGTGCCAGTAGTTTTGCCGGGACAGGGGGCACTGAAGCTTTCTTT.